The clone carrying this T cell receptor (beta chain) showed up just a few times. Its antigen is currently unknown. The germline CDR1 and CDR2 sequences are SGHAT and FQNNGV. The CDR3 is 15 amino acids. The ends lost 4 bases at V and 7 bases at J; junction bases unmatched: 8. TCRdb ran MiXCR on the RT-PCR reads and lists one entry per CDR3 protein. The sample includes around 190,000 distinct CDR3 sequences, around 9% seen only once; the top ten take 9.5% to 13%. This sample is part of a study of response to subunit inactivated influenza vaccine. Points from the study as a whole: Only a handful of new T cells, the authors suggested, are recruited with each seasonal influenza vaccination.

This receptor was obtained from a man aged 50-59 years who received an inactivated influenza vaccine. This specimen was non-naive T cells sorted from PBMCs, taken on the day of vaccination. This chain uses TRBV11-2 with TRBJ2-5, with 11 positions matching TRBD1. The CDR3 sequence is CASSSNGQGAVTQYF. DNA for the CDR3: TGTGCCAGCAGCTCAAACGGACAGGGGGCGGTGACCCAGTACTTC.